This TCR beta chain derives from a study of spatial heterogeneity in lung cancer. Time point meaning: sample taken at primary tumor resection. Overall study results and limits: Expanded alpha and beta TCR counts within tumors tracked tumor mutation counts.

This clonotype is judged medium-sized. What it recognizes is unknown. The CDR3 length is 13 residues. V was trimmed by 3 bases and J by 3 bases, leaving 8 bases between them. Germline V gene lookup returns CDR1 MNHEY and CDR2 SVGAGI. TCRdb independently ran MiXCR on the 5' RACE reads; one entry per CDR3 protein. The data contain some 13,000 distinct CDR3 sequences, 3% to 4.5% of them singletons. The sample in question was lung tumor tissue, obtained at surgery. V and J are TRBV6-5 and TRBJ1-2, with D unresolved. This sequence was found in a male donor with early-stage non-small cell lung cancer. The CDR3 loop reads CASSYLPDYGYTF. CDR3 nucleotide sequence: TGTGCCAGCAGTTATTTGCCAGACTATGGCTACACCTTC.